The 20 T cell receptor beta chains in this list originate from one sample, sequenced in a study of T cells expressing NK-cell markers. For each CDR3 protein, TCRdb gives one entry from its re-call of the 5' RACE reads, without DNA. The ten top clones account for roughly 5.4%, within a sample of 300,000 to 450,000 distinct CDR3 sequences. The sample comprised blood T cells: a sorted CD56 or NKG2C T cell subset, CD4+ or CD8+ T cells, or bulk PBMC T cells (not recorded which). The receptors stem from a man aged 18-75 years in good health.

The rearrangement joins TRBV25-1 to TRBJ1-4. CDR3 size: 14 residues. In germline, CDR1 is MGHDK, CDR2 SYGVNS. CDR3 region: CASSDFRPDEKLFF.

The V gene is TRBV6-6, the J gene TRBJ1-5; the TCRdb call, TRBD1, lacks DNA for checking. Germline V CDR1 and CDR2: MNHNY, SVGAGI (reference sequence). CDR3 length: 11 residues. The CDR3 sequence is CASTLGSGQHF.

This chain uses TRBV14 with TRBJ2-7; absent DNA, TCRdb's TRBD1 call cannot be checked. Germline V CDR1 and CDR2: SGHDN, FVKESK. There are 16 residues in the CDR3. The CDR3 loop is CASSQEGGGFFYEQYF.

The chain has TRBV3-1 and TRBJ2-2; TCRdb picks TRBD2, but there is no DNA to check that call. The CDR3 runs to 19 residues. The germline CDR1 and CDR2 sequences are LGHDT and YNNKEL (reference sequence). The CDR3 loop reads CASSQVGLAGNANTGELFF.

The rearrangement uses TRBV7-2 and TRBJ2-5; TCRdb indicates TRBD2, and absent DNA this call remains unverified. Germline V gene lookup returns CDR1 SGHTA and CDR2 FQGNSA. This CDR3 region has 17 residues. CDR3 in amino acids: CASSWAVAGAIQETQYF. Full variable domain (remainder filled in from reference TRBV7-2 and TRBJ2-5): GAGVSQSPSNKVTEKGKDVELRCDPISGHTALYWYRQSLGQGLEFLIYFQGNSAPDKSGLPSDRFSAERTGGSVSTLTIQRTQQEDSAVYLCASSWAVAGAIQETQYFGPGTRLLVL.

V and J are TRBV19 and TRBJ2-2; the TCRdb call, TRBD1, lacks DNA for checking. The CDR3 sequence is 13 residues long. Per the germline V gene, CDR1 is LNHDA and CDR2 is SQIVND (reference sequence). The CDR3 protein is CASSDRGAGELFF. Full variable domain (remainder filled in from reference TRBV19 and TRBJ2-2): DGGITQSPKYLFRKEGQNVTLSCEQNLNHDAMYWYRQDPGQGLRLIYYSQIVNDFQKGDIAEGYSVSREKKESFPLTVTSAQKNPTAFYLCASSDRGAGELFFGEGSRLTVL.

CDR3 protein: CASSQKVFGHSPLHF. The rearrangement joins TRBV3-1 to TRBJ1-6. There are 15 residues in the CDR3. Germline values: CDR1 LGHDT, CDR2 YNNKEL (reference sequence).

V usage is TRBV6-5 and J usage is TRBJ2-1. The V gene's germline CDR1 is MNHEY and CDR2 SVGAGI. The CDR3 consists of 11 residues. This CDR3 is CATLRVHEQFF.

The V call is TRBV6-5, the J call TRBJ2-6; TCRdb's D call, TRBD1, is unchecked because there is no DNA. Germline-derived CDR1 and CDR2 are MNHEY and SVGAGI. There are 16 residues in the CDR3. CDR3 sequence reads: CASSPRPASGANVLTF.

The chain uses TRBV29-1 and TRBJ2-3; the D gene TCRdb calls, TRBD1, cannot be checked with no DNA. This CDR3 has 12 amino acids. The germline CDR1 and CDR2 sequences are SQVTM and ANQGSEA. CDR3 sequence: CSWRGMTDTQYF.

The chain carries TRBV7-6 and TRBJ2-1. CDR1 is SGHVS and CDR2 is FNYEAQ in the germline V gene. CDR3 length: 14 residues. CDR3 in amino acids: CASSFSDARNEQFF.

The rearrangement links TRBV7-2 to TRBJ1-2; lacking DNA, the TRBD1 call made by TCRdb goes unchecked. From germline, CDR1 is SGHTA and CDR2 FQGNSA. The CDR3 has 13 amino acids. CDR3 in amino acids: CASSRQGAMGYTF.

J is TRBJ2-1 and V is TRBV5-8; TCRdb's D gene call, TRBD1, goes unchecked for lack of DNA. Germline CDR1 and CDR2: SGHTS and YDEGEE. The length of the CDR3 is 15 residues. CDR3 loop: CASSDTGVSYNEQFF.

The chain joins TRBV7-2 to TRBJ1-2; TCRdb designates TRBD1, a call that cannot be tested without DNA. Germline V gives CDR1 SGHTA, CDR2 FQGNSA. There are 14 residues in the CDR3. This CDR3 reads CASSPGSQGGGYTF.

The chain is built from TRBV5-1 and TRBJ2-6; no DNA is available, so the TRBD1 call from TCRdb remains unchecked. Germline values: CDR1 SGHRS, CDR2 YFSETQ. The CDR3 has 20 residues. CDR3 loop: CASSLAPGTGGLAGANVLTF.

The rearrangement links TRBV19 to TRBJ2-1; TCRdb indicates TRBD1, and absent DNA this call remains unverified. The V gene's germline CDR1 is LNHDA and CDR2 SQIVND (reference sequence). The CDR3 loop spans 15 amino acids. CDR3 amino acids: CASSIGGQAQNEQFF.

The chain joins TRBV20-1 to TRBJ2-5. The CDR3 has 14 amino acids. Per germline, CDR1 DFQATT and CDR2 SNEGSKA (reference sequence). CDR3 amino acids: CSARVLEYKETQYF.

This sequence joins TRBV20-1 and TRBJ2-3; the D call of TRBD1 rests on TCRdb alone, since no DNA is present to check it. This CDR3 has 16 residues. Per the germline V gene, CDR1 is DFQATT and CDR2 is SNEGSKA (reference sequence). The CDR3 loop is CSASFWDRLGTDTQYF.

The CDR3 reads CASRPGLAGSRISTDTQYF. The genes are TRBV6-2 or TRBV6-3 and TRBJ2-3; checking the TCRdb D call of TRBD2 is not possible without DNA. This CDR3 has 19 amino acids. From germline, CDR1 is MNHEY and CDR2 SVGEGT.

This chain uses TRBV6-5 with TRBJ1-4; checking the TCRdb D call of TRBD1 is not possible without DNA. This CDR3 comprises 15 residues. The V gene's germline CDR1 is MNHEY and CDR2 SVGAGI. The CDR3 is CASSYGTAVNEKLFF.